A single sample gave rise to the 2 T cell receptor beta chains below, sequenced in a study of T cell changes during pregnancy in multiple sclerosis. Assay: immunoSEQ multiplex PCR; the TCRdb copy retains only in-frame clones and omits some. Here the sample spans 95,000 to 100,000 clones, 91% being singletons. Sequenced here: peripheral blood, sampled in the second trimester of pregnancy. The receptors were sampled from a female donor with multiple sclerosis, enrolled in a pregnancy study.

The CDR3 spells CASSESVLAGGGEQYF. As DNA, the CDR3 is TGTGCCAGCAGTGAATCGGTGTTAGCGGGTGGGGGGGAGCAGTACTTC. V and J are TRBV6-1 and TRBJ2-7; 7 positions match TRBD2. CDR1 and CDR2 from the germline V gene are MNHNS and SASEGT. The ends lost 2 bases at V and 7 bases at J; junction bases unmatched: 14. CDR3 length: 16 residues.

J is TRBJ2-2 and V is TRBV7-2; the match to TRBD1 covers 8 bases. The CDR3 sequence is 15 residues long. The germline gives CDR1 SGHTA, CDR2 FQGNSA. V lost 7 bases, J lost 6 bases, and 10 bases stayed unmatched. The CDR3 region has the DNA TGTGCCAGCAATATGGGCAGGGGGCTTCCCGGGGAGCTGTTTTTT. The encoded protein is CASNMGRGLPGELFF.